This T cell receptor (beta chain) was observed in a study of shared clonotypes between healthy human individuals. Overall study results and limits: A limitation of the genetic and exposure-history diversity represented arose from few donors.

TCRdb keeps only in-frame clones here, not all; method: immunoSEQ multiplex PCR. The sample includes approximately 2.4 million clones, 95% seen only once; the top ten take around 0.13%. Trimming at V came to 6 bases and at J to 4 bases, leaving 4 bases not matched to a gene. The CDR3 loop spans 13 amino acids. Germline CDR1 MNHEY, CDR2 SMNVEV (reference sequence). Comment on this clone: The antigen is undetermined.

Sequencing was carried out using naive CD4+ T cells sorted from blood. The subset was: CD45RA+ positively selected. The sequence derives from a man aged 18 to 30 in good health. The chain joins TRBV27 to TRBJ2-5; 8 positions match TRBD1. The CDR3 DNA sequence: TGTGCCAGCAGGAAACAGGGGGGAGAGACCCAGTACTTC. This sequence encodes CASRKQGGETQYF.